This T cell receptor beta chain was identified during a study of T cells in Graves' hyperthyroidism and ophthalmopathy. This clonotype was observed a few times. The antigen remains unidentified. RNA transcripts gave rise to amplified TCR beta CDR3 regions. Initially, a first-round RT-PCR of the TCR CDR3 employed the HTBI primer set. One entry per CDR3 protein, called by TCRdb with MiXCR from the multiplex PCR reads. Among hundreds of thousands of distinct CDR3 sequences listed, about 15% were seen once. Ophthalmopathy patients all had a Clinical Activity Score of at least 3, a NOSPECS grade of at least 4 and disease under 3 months old. The CDR3 contains 17 residues. The V end was cut by 5 bases, the J end by 0 bases, with 19 bases between. The V gene's germline CDR1 is SGHAT and CDR2 FQNNGV. General study findings and limits: Peripheral blood also featured most of the thyroid clonotypes expanded above 0.001.

The rearrangement joins TRBV11-2 to TRBJ2-5; D might be TRBD2 (5 bases). The sequenced material came from blood. This clonotype was sampled from a woman aged 40 to 50 with Graves' ophthalmopathy. The CDR3 region has the DNA TGTGCCAGCAGCCCCGCCCGCGGCAGACTATACCAAGAGACCCAGTACTTC. This translates into CASSPARGRLYQETQYF.